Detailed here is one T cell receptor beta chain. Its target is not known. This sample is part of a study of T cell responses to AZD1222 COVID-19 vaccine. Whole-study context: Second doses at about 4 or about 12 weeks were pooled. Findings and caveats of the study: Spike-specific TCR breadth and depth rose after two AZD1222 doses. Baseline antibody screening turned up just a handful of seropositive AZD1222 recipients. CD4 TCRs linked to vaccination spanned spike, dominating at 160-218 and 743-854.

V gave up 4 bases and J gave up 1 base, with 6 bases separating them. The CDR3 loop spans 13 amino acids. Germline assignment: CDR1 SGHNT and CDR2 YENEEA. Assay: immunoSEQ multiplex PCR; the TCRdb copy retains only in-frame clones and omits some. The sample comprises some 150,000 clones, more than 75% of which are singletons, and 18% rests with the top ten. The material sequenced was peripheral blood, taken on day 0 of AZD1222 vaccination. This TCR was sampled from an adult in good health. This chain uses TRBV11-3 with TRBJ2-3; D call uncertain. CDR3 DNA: TGTGCCAGCAGCTCGGTGGGCACAGATACGCAGTATTTT. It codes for CASSSVGTDTQYF.